The 18 T cell receptor beta chains below all came from one sample that was sequenced in a study of blood T cell repertoires in COVID-19. TCRdb keeps only in-frame clones here, not all; method: immunoSEQ multiplex PCR. In the table there are about 68,000 clones, around 90% of which are singletons. Sequenced sample: peripheral blood. The receptors here all came from a human donor in a cohort sampled during active COVID-19.

Judged by abundance, this clone is medium-sized. The CDR3 here is CASSQDGEGSGANVLTF. The CDR3 DNA reads as TGCGCCAGCAGCCAAGATGGGGAGGGCTCTGGGGCCAACGTCCTGACTTTC. The V and J genes are TRBV4-1 and TRBJ2-6, with 7 positions matching TRBD2. With V trimmed by 0 bases and J by 0 bases, 2 bases remained unmatched. This CDR3 has 17 amino acids. CDR1 MGHRA and CDR2 YSYEKL come from the germline V gene.

The V and J genes are TRBV5-4 and TRBJ2-7; D unresolved. Germline V gene sequence: CDR1 SGHNT, CDR2 YYREEE (reference sequence). CDR3 length: 12 residues. Deletions cut 3 bases from V and 0 bases from J, with 4 bases between. The DNA for the CDR3 is TGTGCCAGCAGCTCCCTCTCCTACGAGCAGTACTTC. Amino acid sequence: CASSSLSYEQYF.

The chain is built from TRBV3-1 (or the pseudogene TRBV3-2) and TRBJ2-3; D remains ambiguous. Germline V CDR1 and CDR2: LGHDT, YNNKEL (reference sequence). Trimming removed 4 bases from V and 1 base from J, with 3 bases in between. This CDR3 region has 12 residues. The CDR3 DNA is TGTGCCAGCAGCCCGGGCACAGATACGCAGTATTTT. It codes for CASSPGTDTQYF.

V is TRBV28 and J is TRBJ1-2, with a tentative D call TRBD1 (6 bases). The CDR3 loop spans 14 amino acids. V dropped 3 bases and J dropped 4 bases, with 12 bases sitting between them. CDR1 and CDR2 from the germline V gene are MDHEN and SYDVKM. The DNA for the CDR3 is TGTGCCAGCAGTTTCACTCAGGGGCTCTATGGCTACACCTTC. Residues: CASSFTQGLYGYTF.

V is TRBV7-2 and J is TRBJ1-6, with 9 bases identical to TRBD1. The CDR3 is 14 residues long. The V segment lost 2 bases and the J segment 9 bases; nucleotides outside the gene matches: 2. Germline V gene data show CDR1 as SGHTA and CDR2 as FQGNSA. The CDR3 bases are TGTGCCAGCAGCTTACAACAGGGGGCTTCACCCCTCCACTTT. This translates into CASSLQQGASPLHF.

The V and J genes are TRBV27 and TRBJ2-5, with a tentative D call TRBD2 (7 bases). V was cut by 4 bases and J by 5 bases, with 17 bases left in between. In germline, CDR1 is MNHEY, CDR2 SMNVEV (reference sequence). This CDR3 has 15 residues. CDR3 sequence: CASSWGGRSSETQYF. The CDR3 DNA is TGTGCCAGCAGTTGGGGGGGCCGGTCATCGGAGACCCAGTACTTC.

By frequency in the sample, this clone is medium-sized. The chain links TRBV4-2 to TRBJ2-2; D unclear. The V end was cut by 0 bases, the J end by 6 bases, with 5 bases between. This CDR3 has 13 amino acids. In germline, CDR1 is LGHNA, CDR2 YNFKEQ. In nucleotides, the CDR3 is TGTGCCAGCAGCCAAGATCGAGCCGGGGAGCTGTTTTTT. Translating it yields CASSQDRAGELFF.

This clone was picked up one time. The J gene is TRBJ2-2, the V gene TRBV7-2, with TRBD1 matching 7 bases. Germline CDR1 SGHTA, CDR2 FQGNSA. Germline trimming cut 1 base from V and 7 bases from J; bases unmatched to any gene: 6. The CDR3 extends over 15 amino acids. CDR3 sequence reads: CASSLGSAGGGELFF. As DNA, the CDR3 is TGTGCCAGCAGCTTAGGCTCGGCAGGGGGCGGGGAGCTGTTTTTT. The whole variable domain, remainder taken from reference TRBV7-2 and TRBJ2-2, is GAGVSQSPSNKVTEKGKDVELRCDPISGHTALYWYRQSLGQGLEFLIYFQGNSAPDKSGLPSDRFSAERTGGSVSTLTIQRTQQEDSAVYLCASSLGSAGGGELFFGEGSRLTVL.

The rearrangement uses TRBV27 and TRBJ2-7, with TRBD1 matching 8 bases. The V gene end was trimmed by 5 bases and the J gene end by 6 bases; junction bases not matched to a gene: 15. CDR1 and CDR2 from the germline V gene are MNHEY and SMNVEV (reference sequence). The CDR3 runs 16 residues. Here the CDR3 reads CASSPHLGTGVPEQYF. CDR3 coding DNA: TGTGCCAGCAGTCCACACCTCGGGACAGGAGTCCCCGAGCAGTACTTC.

The chain carries TRBV9 and TRBJ2-2; D is ambiguous. V lost 0 bases and J lost 5, with 8 bases in between. The V gene's germline CDR1 is SGDLS and CDR2 YYNGEE. The CDR3 consists of 14 residues. Here the CDR3 reads CASSVGGGTGELFF. DNA for the CDR3: TGTGCCAGCAGCGTAGGAGGTGGTACCGGGGAGCTGTTTTTT.

Points on this clone: No DNA is shown, since the ends of the CDR3 on it are uncertain; the CDR3 is the one TCRdb lists. The chain combines TRBV21-1 with TRBJ2-6; TRBD1 reflects the table's D call only, with no check against the DNA. TRBV21-1 is listed as a pseudogene. Both ends counted, the CDR3 spans 20 residues. Here the CDR3 reads CASSPRGTPYICSGANVLTF.

The chain is built from TRBV18 and TRBJ1-2; D perhaps matches TRBD1 (6 bases). The CDR3 sequence is 16 residues long. Trimming pared 2 bases from V and 0 bases from J, leaving 13 bases between. Germline values: CDR1 KGHSH, CDR2 LQKENI. The CDR3 DNA reads TGTGCCAGCTCACCAATGGGGACAACGACTAACTATGGCTACACCTTC. It is translated as CASSPMGTTTNYGYTF.

The chain uses TRBV6-6 and TRBJ1-5, with a weak D call TRBD1 (6 bases). The V end lost 4 bases, the J end lost 3 bases, and 10 bases lay between the germline ends. The CDR3 extends over 14 amino acids. The germline gives CDR1 MNHNY, CDR2 SVGAGI (reference sequence). The CDR3 spells CASSFGTLNQPQHF. The CDR3 DNA reads TGTGCCAGCAGTTTCGGGACACTCAATCAGCCCCAGCATTTT.

The J gene is TRBJ2-7, the V gene TRBV13; tentative D call: TRBD2 (6 bases). CDR3 size: 15 residues. The V gene's germline CDR1 is PRHDT and CDR2 FYEKMQ (reference sequence). Trimming shortened V by 3 bases and J by 2 bases, and 14 bases separated the two germline ends. The CDR3 DNA is TGTGCCAGCAGCTTTCGTTCTAGCGCGGCCTACGAGCAGTACTTC. The encoded protein is CASSFRSSAAYEQYF.

The chain's CDR3 is CASSLGMGSYEQYF. CDR3 DNA: TGTGCCAGCTCCCTCGGGATGGGGTCCTACGAGCAGTACTTC. The V call is TRBV5-6, the J call TRBJ2-7, with a tentative D call TRBD2 (5 bases). This CDR3 contains 14 residues. Germline V CDR1 and CDR2: SGHDT, YYEEEE. V was cut by 7 bases and J by 1 base, with 15 bases left in between.

Only one count was recorded for this clone. This chain links TRBV28 with TRBJ2-7; 7 bases are shared with TRBD1. CDR3 length: 13 residues. Germline V gene sequence: CDR1 MDHEN, CDR2 SYDVKM. V lost 5 bases and J lost 4; bases outside the gene matches: 5. CDR3 protein: CASSNPGGYEQYF. The CDR3, as DNA: TGTGCCAGCAGTAATCCAGGGGGTTACGAGCAGTACTTC. The full variable domain, completed using reference TRBV28 and TRBJ2-7, is DVKVTQSSRYLVKRTGEKVFLECVQDMDHENMFWYRQDPGLGLRLIYFSYDVKMKEKGDIPEGYSVSREKKERFSLILESASTNQTSMYLCASSNPGGYEQYFGPGTRLTVT.

This clone appeared once. J is TRBJ2-2 and V is TRBV19, with D unclear. The CDR3 has 12 residues. Per germline, CDR1 LNHDA and CDR2 SQIVND (reference sequence). V gave up 7 bases and J gave up 1 base, with 4 bases separating them. Here the CDR3 reads CASNRNTGELFF. The CDR3 DNA sequence: TGTGCCAGTAACAGGAACACCGGGGAGCTGTTTTTT. Filled out from reference TRBV19 and TRBJ2-2, the complete variable domain reads DGGITQSPKYLFRKEGQNVTLSCEQNLNHDAMYWYRQDPGQGLRLIYYSQIVNDFQKGDIAEGYSVSREKKESFPLTVTSAQKNPTAFYLCASNRNTGELFFGEGSRLTVL.

This chain links TRBV5-5 with TRBJ1-2; D is perhaps TRBD1 (5 bases). The germline CDR1 and CDR2 sequences are SGHKS and YYEKEE (reference sequence). Trimming took 2 bases from V and 6 from J, leaving 17 bases between them. This CDR3 spans 15 amino acids. CDR3 amino acids: CASSLDGGAPDGYTF. CDR3 coding DNA: TGTGCCAGCAGCTTAGATGGAGGGGCCCCGGATGGCTACACCTTC.